The clone carrying this T cell receptor (beta chain) has more than one count but fewer than ten. Germline CDR1 and CDR2: KGHSH and LQKENI. Trimming took 3 bases from V and 3 from J, leaving 2 bases between them. The CDR3 is 11 residues long. The sample comes from a study of response to subunit inactivated influenza vaccine. One entry per CDR3 protein results from TCRdb running MiXCR on the RT-PCR reads. The data contain about 180,000 distinct CDR3 sequences, about 9% of them seen just once; the ten biggest clones take up roughly a tenth. This clonotype was obtained from a man aged 50 to 59 who received an inactivated influenza vaccine. The rearrangement joins TRBV18 to TRBJ2-5; the D is unclear. Sample: non-naive T cells sorted from PBMCs, taken on the day of vaccination. The DNA of the CDR3 is TGTGCCAGCTCACCTGAAGAGACCCAGTACTTC. Encoded protein: CASSPEETQYF.